This paragraph reports one T cell receptor beta chain. This sample is part of a study of T cell changes during pregnancy in multiple sclerosis. Repertoires were generated with immunoSEQ multiplex PCR, while TCRdb's copy carries only in-frame clones and drops some. The sample yields around 60,000 clones, over 80% seen once. The germline V gene has CDR1 GTSNPN and CDR2 SVGIG (reference sequence). V was clipped by 2 bases and J by 3 bases, with 10 bases between them. CDR3 length equals 13 residues. The gene calls are TRBV30 and TRBJ2-5; D is possibly TRBD1 (6 bases). The receptor was isolated from a female donor in good health, enrolled as a control in a pregnancy study. The sample was peripheral blood, taken in the second trimester of pregnancy. The DNA of the CDR3 is TGTGCCTGGAGTCGGCAGGGGAAAGAGACCCAGTACTTC. Its protein is CAWSRQGKETQYF.